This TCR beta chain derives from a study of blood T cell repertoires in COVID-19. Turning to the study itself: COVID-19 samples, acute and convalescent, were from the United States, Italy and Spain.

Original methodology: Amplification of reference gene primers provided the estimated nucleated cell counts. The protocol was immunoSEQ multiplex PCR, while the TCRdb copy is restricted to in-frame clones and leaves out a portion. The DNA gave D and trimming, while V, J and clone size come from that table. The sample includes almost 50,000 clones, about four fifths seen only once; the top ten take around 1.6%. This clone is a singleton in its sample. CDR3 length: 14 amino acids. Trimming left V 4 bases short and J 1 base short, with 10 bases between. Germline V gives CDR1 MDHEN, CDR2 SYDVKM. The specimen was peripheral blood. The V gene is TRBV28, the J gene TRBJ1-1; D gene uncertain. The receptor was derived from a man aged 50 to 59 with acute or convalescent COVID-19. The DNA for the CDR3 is TGTGCCAGCAGTTGGGTAACTACGAACACTGAAGCTTTCTTT. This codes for CASSWVTTNTEAFF.